A selection of T cell receptor beta chains follows, all from one sample in a study of lymphopenia after photon versus proton radiotherapy. Profiling relied on immunoSEQ multiplex PCR, and the TCRdb table lists in-frame clones only, not all of them. The sample lists around 150,000 clones, about 88% occurring once. The material sequenced was peripheral blood, taken from a patient treated with photon-based radiotherapy. Receptor source: a man aged 50 or older with gastric cancer. The CDR3 runs from the conserved cysteine through the conserved F or W. A D gene is named only where the DNA matches it firmly. Clone size appears in some rows only: once, few, many, or a class for an expanded clone.

>TRBV4-2|TRBD1|-|TRBJ2-7
CASSQSRTGGVYEQYF
TGTGCCAGCAGCCAATCCCGGACAGGGGGAGTCTACGAGCAGTACTTC
>TRBV28|-|-|TRBJ1-4
CASSLARGTGYEKLFF
TGTGCCAGCAGTTTGGCCAGGGGAACGGGGTATGAAAAACTGTTTTTT
>TRBV6-1|-|-|TRBJ2-7
CASSGWTAYEQYF
TGTGCCAGCAGTGGTTGGACAGCCTACGAGCAGTACTTC
>TRBV7-2|-|-|TRBJ2-3
CASSLQRIDTQYF
TGTGCCAGCAGCTTACAACGGATAGATACGCAGTATTTT
>TRBV4-2|-|-|TRBJ2-7
CASSQGLQSYEQYF
TGTGCCAGCAGCCAAGGACTACAGTCCTACGAGCAGTACTTC
>TRBV6-5|-|once|TRBJ1-1
CASSYGDIGNTEAFF
TGTGCCAGCAGTTACGGGGACATCGGGAACACTGAAGCTTTCTTT
>TRBV5-1|TRBD2|-|TRBJ2-1
CASSLASGSHGEQFF
TGCGCCAGCAGCTTGGCTAGCGGGAGCCATGGTGAGCAGTTCTTC
>TRBV7-2|-|once|TRBJ2-7
CASSQTATATNSYEQYF
TGTGCCAGCAGCCAGACGGCTACAGCGACGAACTCCTACGAGCAGTACTTC
>TRBV28|-|-|TRBJ1-3
CASSSAGSSGNTIYF
TGTGCCAGCAGTTCCGCAGGGTCCTCTGGAAACACCATATATTTT
>TRBV19|TRBD2|-|TRBJ2-5
CASSSMTSGRETQYF
TGTGCCAGTAGTTCGATGACTAGCGGGAGAGAGACCCAGTACTTC
>TRBV18|-|few|TRBJ2-7
CASSPRDVRYEQYF
TGTGCCAGCTCACCCAGGGACGTTCGCTACGAGCAGTACTTC
>TRBV7-8|TRBD1|-|TRBJ2-5
CASSPGGQEETQYF
TGTGCCAGCAGCCCCGGGGGACAGGAAGAGACCCAGTACTTC
>TRBV6-1|-|-|TRBJ1-3
CASRDSFVSGNTIYF
TGTGCCAGCAGGGACAGTTTTGTCTCTGGAAACACCATATATTTT
>TRBV11-2|-|-|TRBJ2-3
CASSLAWGTDTQYF
TGTGCCAGCAGCTTAGCTTGGGGCACAGATACGCAGTATTTT
>TRBV29-1|-|once|TRBJ2-1
CSAGLQSSYNEQFF
TGCAGCGCGGGACTCCAGAGCTCCTACAATGAGCAGTTCTTC
>TRBV5-1|-|-|TRBJ1-5
CASSLDGLNQPQHF
TGCGCCAGCAGCTTGGACGGTCTCAATCAGCCCCAGCATTTT
>TRBV5-1|-|-|TRBJ1-3
CASSLGPGNTIYF
TGCGCCAGCAGCTTAGGCCCCGGAAACACCATATATTTT
>TRBV7-2|TRBD2|-|TRBJ2-7
CASSPQGAGGREQYF
TGTGCCAGCAGCCCCCAAGGGGCGGGAGGGCGGGAGCAGTACTTC
>TRBV7-8|-|-|TRBJ2-1
CASSISLTSEQFF
TGTGCCAGCAGCATTAGTTTGACGAGTGAGCAGTTCTTC
>TRBV27|-|-|TRBJ1-1
CASRRTGMNTEAFF
TGTGCCAGCAGGCGGACCGGCATGAACACTGAAGCTTTCTTT
>TRBV5-6|-|many|TRBJ1-2
CASSTNLGGLGYTF
TGTGCCAGCAGCACCAACCTGGGGGGGTTGGGCTACACCTTC
>TRBV11-3|-|-|TRBJ2-1
CASSLSQNNEQFF
TGTGCCAGCAGCTTAAGCCAGAACAATGAGCAGTTCTTC
>TRBV19|-|-|TRBJ1-5
CASIQGSGGNQPQHF
TGTGCCAGTATTCAGGGATCGGGGGGCAATCAGCCCCAGCATTTT
>TRBV7-2|TRBD1|-|TRBJ2-7
CASSTRDRVHEQYF
TGTGCCAGCAGCACCCGGGACAGGGTCCACGAGCAGTACTTC
>TRBV2|-|-|TRBJ1-5
CASSERGLPNQPQHF
TGTGCCAGCAGTGAGCGTGGACTGCCAAATCAGCCCCAGCATTTT
>TRBV5-4|TRBD1|-|TRBJ1-2
CASSVRQGARNGYTF
TGTGCCAGCAGCGTTCGACAGGGGGCGAGAAATGGCTACACCTTC
>TRBV18|TRBD1|-|TRBJ2-7
CASSRTGWGPAYEQYF
TGTGCCAGCTCACGGACAGGGTGGGGACCTGCCTACGAGCAGTACTTC